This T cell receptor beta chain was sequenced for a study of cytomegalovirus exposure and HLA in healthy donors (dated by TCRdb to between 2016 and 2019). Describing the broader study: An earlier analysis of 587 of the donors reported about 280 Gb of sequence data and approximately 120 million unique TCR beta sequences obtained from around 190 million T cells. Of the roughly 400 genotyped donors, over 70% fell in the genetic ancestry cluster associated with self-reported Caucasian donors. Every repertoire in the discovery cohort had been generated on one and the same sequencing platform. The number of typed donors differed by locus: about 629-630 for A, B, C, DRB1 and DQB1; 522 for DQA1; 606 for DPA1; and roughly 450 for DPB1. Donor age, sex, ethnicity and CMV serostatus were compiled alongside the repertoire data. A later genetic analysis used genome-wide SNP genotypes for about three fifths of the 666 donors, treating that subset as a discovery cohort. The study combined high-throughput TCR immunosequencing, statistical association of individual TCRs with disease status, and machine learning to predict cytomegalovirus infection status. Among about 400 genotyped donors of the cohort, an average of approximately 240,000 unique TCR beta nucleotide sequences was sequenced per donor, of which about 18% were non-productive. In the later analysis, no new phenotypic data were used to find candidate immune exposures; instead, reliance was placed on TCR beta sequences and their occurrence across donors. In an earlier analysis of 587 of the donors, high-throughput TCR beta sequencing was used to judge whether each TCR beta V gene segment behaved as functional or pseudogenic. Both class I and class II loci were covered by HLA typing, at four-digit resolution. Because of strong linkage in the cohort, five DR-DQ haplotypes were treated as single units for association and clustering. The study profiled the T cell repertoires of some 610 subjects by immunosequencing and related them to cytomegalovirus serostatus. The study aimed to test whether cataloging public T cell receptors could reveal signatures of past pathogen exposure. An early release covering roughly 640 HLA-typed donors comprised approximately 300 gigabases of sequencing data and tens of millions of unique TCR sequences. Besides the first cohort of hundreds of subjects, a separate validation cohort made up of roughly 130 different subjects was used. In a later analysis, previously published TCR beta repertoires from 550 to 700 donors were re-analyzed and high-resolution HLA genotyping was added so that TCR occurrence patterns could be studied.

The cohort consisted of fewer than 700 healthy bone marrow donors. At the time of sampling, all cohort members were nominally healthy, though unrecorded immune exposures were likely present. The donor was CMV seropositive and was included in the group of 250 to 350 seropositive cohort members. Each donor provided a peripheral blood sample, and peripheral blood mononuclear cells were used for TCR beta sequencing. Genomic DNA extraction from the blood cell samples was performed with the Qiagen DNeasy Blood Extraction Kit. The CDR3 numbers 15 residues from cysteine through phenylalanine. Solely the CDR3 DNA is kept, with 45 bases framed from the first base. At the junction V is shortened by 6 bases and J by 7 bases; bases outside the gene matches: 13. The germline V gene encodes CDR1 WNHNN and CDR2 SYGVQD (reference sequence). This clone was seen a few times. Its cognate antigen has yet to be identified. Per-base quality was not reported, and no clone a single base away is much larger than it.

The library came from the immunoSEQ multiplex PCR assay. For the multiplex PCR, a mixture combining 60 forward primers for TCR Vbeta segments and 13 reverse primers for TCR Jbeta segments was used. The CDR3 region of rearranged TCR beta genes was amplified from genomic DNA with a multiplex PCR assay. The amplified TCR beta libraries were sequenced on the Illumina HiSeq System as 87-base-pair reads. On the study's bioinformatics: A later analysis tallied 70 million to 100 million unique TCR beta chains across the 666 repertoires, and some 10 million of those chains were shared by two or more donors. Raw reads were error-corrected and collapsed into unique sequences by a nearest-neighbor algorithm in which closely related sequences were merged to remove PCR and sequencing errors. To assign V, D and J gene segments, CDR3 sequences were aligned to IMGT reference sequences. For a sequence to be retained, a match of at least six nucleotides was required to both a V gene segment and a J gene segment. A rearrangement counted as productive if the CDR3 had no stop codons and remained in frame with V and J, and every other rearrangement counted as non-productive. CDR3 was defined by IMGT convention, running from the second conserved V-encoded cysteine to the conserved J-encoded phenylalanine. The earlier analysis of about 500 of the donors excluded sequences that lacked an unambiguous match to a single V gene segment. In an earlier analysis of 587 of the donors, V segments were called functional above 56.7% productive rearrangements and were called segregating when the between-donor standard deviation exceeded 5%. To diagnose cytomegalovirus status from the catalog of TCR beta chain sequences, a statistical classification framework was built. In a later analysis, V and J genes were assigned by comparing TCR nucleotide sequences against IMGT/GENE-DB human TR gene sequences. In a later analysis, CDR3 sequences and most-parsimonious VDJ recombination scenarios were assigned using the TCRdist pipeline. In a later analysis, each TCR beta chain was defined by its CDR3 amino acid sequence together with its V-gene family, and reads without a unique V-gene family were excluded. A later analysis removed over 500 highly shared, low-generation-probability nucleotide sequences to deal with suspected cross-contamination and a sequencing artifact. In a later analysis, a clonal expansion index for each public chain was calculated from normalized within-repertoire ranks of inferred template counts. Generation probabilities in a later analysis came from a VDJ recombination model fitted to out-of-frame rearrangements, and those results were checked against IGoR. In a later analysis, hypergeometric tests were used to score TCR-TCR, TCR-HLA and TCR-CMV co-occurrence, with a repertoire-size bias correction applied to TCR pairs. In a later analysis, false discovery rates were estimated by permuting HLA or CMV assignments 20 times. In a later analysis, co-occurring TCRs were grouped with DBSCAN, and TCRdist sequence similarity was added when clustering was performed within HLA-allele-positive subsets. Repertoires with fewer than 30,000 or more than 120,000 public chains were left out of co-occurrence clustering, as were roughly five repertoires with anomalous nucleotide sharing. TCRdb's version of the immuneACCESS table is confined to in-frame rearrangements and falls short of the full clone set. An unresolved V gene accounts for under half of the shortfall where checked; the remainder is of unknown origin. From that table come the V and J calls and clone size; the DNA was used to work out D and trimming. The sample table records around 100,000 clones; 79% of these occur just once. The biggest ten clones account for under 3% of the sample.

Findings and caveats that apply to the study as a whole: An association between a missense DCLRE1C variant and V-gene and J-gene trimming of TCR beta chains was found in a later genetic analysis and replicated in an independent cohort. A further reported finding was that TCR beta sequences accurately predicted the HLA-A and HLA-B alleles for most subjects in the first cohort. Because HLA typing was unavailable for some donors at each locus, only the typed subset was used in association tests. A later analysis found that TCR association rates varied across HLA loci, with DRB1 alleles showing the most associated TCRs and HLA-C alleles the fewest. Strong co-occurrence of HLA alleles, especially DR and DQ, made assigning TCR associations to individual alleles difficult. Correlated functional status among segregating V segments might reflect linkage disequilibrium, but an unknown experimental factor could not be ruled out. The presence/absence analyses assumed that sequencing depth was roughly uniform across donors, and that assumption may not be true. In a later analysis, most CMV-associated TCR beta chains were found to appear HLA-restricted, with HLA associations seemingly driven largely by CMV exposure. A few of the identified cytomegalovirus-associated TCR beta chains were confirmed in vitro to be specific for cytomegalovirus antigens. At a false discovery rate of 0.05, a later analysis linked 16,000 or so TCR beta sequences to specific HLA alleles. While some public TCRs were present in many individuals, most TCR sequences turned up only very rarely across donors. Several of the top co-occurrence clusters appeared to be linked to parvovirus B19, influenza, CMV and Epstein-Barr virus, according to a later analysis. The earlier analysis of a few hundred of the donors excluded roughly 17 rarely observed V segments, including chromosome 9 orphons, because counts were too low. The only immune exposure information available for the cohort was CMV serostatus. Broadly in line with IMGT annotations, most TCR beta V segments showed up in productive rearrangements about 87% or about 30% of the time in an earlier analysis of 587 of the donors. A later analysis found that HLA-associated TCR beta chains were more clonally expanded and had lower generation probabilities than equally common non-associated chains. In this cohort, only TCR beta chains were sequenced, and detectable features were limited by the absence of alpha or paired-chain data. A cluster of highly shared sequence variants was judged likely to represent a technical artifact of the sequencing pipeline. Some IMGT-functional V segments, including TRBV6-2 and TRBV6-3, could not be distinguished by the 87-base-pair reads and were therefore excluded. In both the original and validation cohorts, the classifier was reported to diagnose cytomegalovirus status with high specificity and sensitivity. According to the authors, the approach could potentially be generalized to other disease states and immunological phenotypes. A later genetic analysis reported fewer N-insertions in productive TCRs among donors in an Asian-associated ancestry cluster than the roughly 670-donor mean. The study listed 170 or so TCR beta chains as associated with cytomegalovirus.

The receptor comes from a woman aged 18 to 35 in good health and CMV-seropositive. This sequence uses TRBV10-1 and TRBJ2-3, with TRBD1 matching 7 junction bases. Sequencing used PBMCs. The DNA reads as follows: TGCGCCAGCAGCGGAGGACAGGCAGGCGTGAATACGCAGTATTTT. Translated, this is CASSGGQAGVNTQYF.